This TCR beta chain is drawn from a study of TET2 disruption in CD19-targeted CAR T cells. There are 15 residues in the CDR3. In germline, CDR1 is SNHLY, CDR2 FYNNEI. Notes on this clone: The antigen remains unidentified. The CDR3 extends 3 residues past the end of the read, so its final part is completed from the germline J gene.

Using immunoSEQ multiplex PCR, the repertoire was profiled, and TCRdb retains in-frame clones only, with some absent. This sample's clone table lists tens of thousands of clones. Treatment of the sample: autologous CTL019 cells: CD19 CAR with 4-1BB and CD3 zeta domains. A CD19 CAR with TCR zeta and 4-1BB domains was used. CTL019 was manufactured from peripheral blood T cells obtained by leukapheresis. The specimen comprised CD8- CAR+ T cells sorted from cultured blood T cells, sampled for CD19 CAR T cell therapy. Subset specified: CD8-negative CAR-positive T cells from the infusion product. This rearrangement joins TRBV2 to TRBJ1-1; TRBD1 matches 9 bases. The TCR originated in a man between 65 and 85 years old with chronic lymphocytic leukemia. The CDR3 bases that were read are TGTGCCAGCAGTAATTCCGGGACAGGGTTCGACGAG. Amino acids: CASSNSGTGFDE. The whole CDR3 is CASSNSGTGFDEAFF.